This T cell receptor (beta chain) came from a study of T-cell memory formation after mild COVID-19. At the level of the study: Largely donor-specific sequence clusters came from two donors.

This clonotype was seen only a few times. Its antigen is undetermined. MiXCR was run by TCRdb on the 5' RACE reads, yielding one entry per CDR3 protein. Of roughly 380,000 distinct CDR3 sequences listed, 25% to 30% are singletons. Notes on the study in general: Among clones contracting day 15 to 85, CD4/CD8 was balanced, whereas later expanders leaned CD4+. The SARS-CoV-2 specificity of second-wave clones reaching peak at day 37 remained unverified. Pre-infection memory already had some responding clones, implying cross-reactive memory joined.

The V and J ends lost 8 bases and 5 bases, in that order; junction bases with no gene match: 8. Germline assignment: CDR1 SNHLY and CDR2 FYNNEI. The CDR3 has 14 amino acids. This rearrangement joins TRBV2 to TRBJ1-4; TRBD1 matches at 7 bases. This TCR was sampled from an adult woman who had mild COVID-19 (a few samples of this study predate the infection). Cell type and time point are not known. What was sequenced was PBMCs or a T cell subset sorted from them (not recorded which). The CDR3 DNA follows: TGTGCCAGCGGTGGGACAGATCACAATGAAAAACTGTTTTTT. Its protein product is CASGGTDHNEKLFF. Drawing the rest from reference TRBV2 and TRBJ1-4, the complete variable domain is EPEVTQTPSHQVTQMGQEVILRCVPISNHLYFYWYRQILGQKVEFLVSFYNNEISEKSEIFDDQFSVERPDGSNFTLKIRSTKLEDSAMYFCASGGTDHNEKLFFGSGTQLSVL.